The 32 T cell receptor beta chains given below trace back to one sample, sequenced in a study of response to subunit inactivated influenza vaccine. One entry per CDR3 protein, called by TCRdb with MiXCR from the RT-PCR reads. Among about 540,000 distinct CDR3 sequences listed, under 25% were seen once. The same specimen was also included in a second study, on T cells expressing NK-cell markers. From that study: TCR beta libraries carry UMIs added by 5'RACE template switching.

Sequencing was performed on CD4+ T cells sorted from PBMCs, taken less than 13 days after vaccination. The receptors originated from a man between 50 and 59 years old who received an inactivated influenza vaccine.

The CDR3 coding sequence is TGTGCCAGCAGCTTGACTAGCGGGAGGTATTCAGATACGCAGTATTTT. Its protein is CASSLTSGRYSDTQYF. The gene calls are TRBV11-2 and TRBJ2-3; 13 bases map to TRBD2. Germline lookup yields CDR1 SGHAT and CDR2 FQNNGV. The CDR3 covers 16 residues. J was trimmed by 4 bases and V by 3 bases; bases with no gene match: 4.

This clonotype appeared a few times. The chain links TRBV20-1 to TRBJ2-3, with 10 bases matching TRBD2. J was trimmed by 5 bases and V by 0 bases; bases with no gene match: 8. Germline V lookup: CDR1 DFQATT, CDR2 SNEGSKA (reference sequence). The CDR3 sequence is 16 residues long. CDR3 sequence: CSARDLKRGGEDTQYF. The CDR3 DNA follows: TGCAGTGCTAGAGATTTAAAGCGGGGGGGCGAAGATACGCAGTATTTT.

This clonotype was detected ten times or more. The chain is built from TRBV4-1 and TRBJ2-5; D gene ambiguous. The V gene's germline CDR1 is MGHRA and CDR2 YSYEKL. The CDR3 has 15 residues. V gave up 5 bases and J gave up 0 bases, with 13 bases separating them. The CDR3: CASSASSTNQETQYF. The CDR3, as DNA: TGCGCCAGCAGCGCCTCGAGTACTAACCAAGAGACCCAGTACTTC.

This clonotype was detected only a few times. J is TRBJ2-3 and V is TRBV5-1; weak D call: TRBD1 (6 bases). Germline V gene data show CDR1 as SGHRS and CDR2 as YFSETQ. V shed 4 bases and J shed 3 bases, with 21 bases lying between them. The CDR3 contains 17 residues. For the CDR3, the DNA is TGCGCCAGCAGCCCTGTTCCCTCAGGGGCCTGGACAGATACGCAGTATTTT. It yields the protein CASSPVPSGAWTDTQYF.

The V and J genes are TRBV20-1 and TRBJ2-1; D possibly corresponds to TRBD2 (7 bases). The CDR3 runs to 16 residues. The V end was cut by 0 bases, the J end by 0 bases, with 12 bases between. From germline, CDR1 is DFQATT and CDR2 SNEGSKA (reference sequence). In nucleotides, the CDR3 is TGCAGTGCTAGAGAGGGGGGGGCAGGCTCCTACAATGAGCAGTTCTTC. It translates to CSAREGGAGSYNEQFF.

This clonotype has only a few counts. The J gene is TRBJ2-2, the V gene TRBV5-1; 8 bases fit TRBD1. The CDR3 contains 15 residues. V gave up 4 bases and J gave up 0 bases; unmatched junction bases: 2. Per the germline V gene, CDR1 is SGHRS and CDR2 is YFSETQ. The CDR3 spells CASSAGQANTGELFF. The CDR3 DNA follows: TGCGCCAGCAGCGCGGGACAGGCGAACACCGGGGAGCTGTTTTTT.

The chain couples TRBV20-1 to TRBJ1-2; no firm D call. This CDR3 is 15 amino acids long. With 1 base removed from V and 2 bases from J, the gap between germline ends came to 14 bases. Germline V lookup: CDR1 DFQATT, CDR2 SNEGSKA (reference sequence). CDR3 sequence reads: CSARGAVGINYGYTF. CDR3 in DNA: TGCAGTGCTAGAGGCGCCGTCGGTATCAACTATGGCTACACCTTC.

This clonotype was seen a handful of times. The rearrangement uses TRBV5-1 and TRBJ2-1; D not resolved. From germline, CDR1 is SGHRS and CDR2 YFSETQ. CDR3 size: 12 residues. V lost 3 bases, J lost 12 bases, and 13 bases lay in between. The CDR3 nucleotides read TGCGCCAGCAGCTCCGGTTCGGGCCCGCAGTTCTTC. This encodes CASSSGSGPQFF.

V and J are TRBV5-1 and TRBJ2-5; possible D gene TRBD2, 5 bases. From germline, CDR1 is SGHRS and CDR2 YFSETQ. V lost 5 bases and J lost 1, with 12 bases in between. This CDR3 spans 14 amino acids. The CDR3 DNA is TGCGCCAGCAGTCACGGGATCGTCCAAGAGACCCAGTACTTC. This translates into CASSHGIVQETQYF.

V usage is TRBV2 and J usage is TRBJ1-1; D unresolved. Looked up from germline, CDR1 is SNHLY and CDR2 is FYNNEI. The V end was cut by 7 bases, the J end by 5 bases, with 8 bases between. CDR3 length equals 11 residues. This chain's CDR3 is CASTPQTEAFF. CDR3 DNA: TGTGCCAGCACCCCACAAACTGAAGCTTTCTTT.

The rearrangement links TRBV28 to TRBJ2-2, with D possibly TRBD2 on 6 matching bases. The CDR3 loop spans 16 amino acids. From germline, CDR1 is MDHEN and CDR2 SYDVKM. V lost 6 bases to trimming and J lost 7 bases, with 21 bases between them. CDR3 sequence reads: CASSLGGARLGGELFF. CDR3 in DNA: TGTGCCAGCAGCCTAGGCGGGGCGCGGTTGGGCGGGGAGCTGTTTTTT.

The chain combines TRBV10-3 with TRBJ2-1; 7 nucleotides match TRBD2. The CDR3 consists of 14 residues. Germline V gene data show CDR1 as ENHRY and CDR2 as SYGVKD. The junction had 4 bases not matched to a gene; V was cut back by 6 bases and J by 2 bases. The CDR3 sequence: CAIRGTIPYNEQFF. CDR3 DNA sequence: TGTGCCATCAGGGGGACTATCCCCTACAATGAGCAGTTCTTC.

This chain connects TRBV28 to TRBJ1-5, with a tentative D call TRBD1 (5 bases). Germline loops: CDR1 MDHEN, CDR2 SYDVKM. Trimming pared 7 bases from V and 6 bases from J, leaving 22 bases between. This CDR3 contains 16 residues. The chain's CDR3 is CASKSRGEGRGQPQHF. DNA for the CDR3: TGTGCCAGCAAATCCCGAGGAGAGGGGCGAGGTCAGCCCCAGCATTTT.

This clonotype showed up just a few times. V usage is TRBV27 and J usage is TRBJ2-5; D is perhaps TRBD2 (7 bases). There are 14 residues in the CDR3. The V end lost 1 base, the J end lost 5 bases, and 11 bases lay between the germline ends. Germline values: CDR1 MNHEY, CDR2 SMNVEV (reference sequence). The CDR3 region is CASSLWAGAETQYF. For the CDR3, the DNA is TGTGCCAGCAGTTTATGGGCGGGGGCCGAGACCCAGTACTTC.

The V call is TRBV29-1, the J call TRBJ2-2, with a tentative D call TRBD2 (6 bases). V was cut by 7 bases and J by 5 bases, with 20 bases left in between. The germline V gene has CDR1 SQVTM and CDR2 ANQGSEA. This CDR3 is 15 amino acids long. The CDR3 protein is CSGTTSRGNTGELFF. CDR3 in DNA: TGCAGCGGGACTACTAGTCGGGGGAATACCGGGGAGCTGTTTTTT.

This clonotype appeared a few times. The rearrangement links TRBV10-3 to TRBJ2-2; TRBD1 is a possible D gene (5 bases). Deletions cut 4 bases from V and 3 bases from J, with 12 bases between. The CDR3 totals 15 residues. Germline CDR1 and CDR2: ENHRY and SYGVKD. The CDR3 is CAISGVGPYTGELFF. As DNA, the CDR3 is TGTGCCATCAGTGGAGTGGGGCCTTACACCGGGGAGCTGTTTTTT.

The chain uses TRBV6-1 and TRBJ2-1, with TRBD1 matching over 8 bases. V was clipped by 2 bases and J by 4 bases; unmatched bases: 7. Germline V gene data show CDR1 as MNHNS and CDR2 as SASEGT. The CDR3 has 16 amino acids. The CDR3 spells CASSEPVTGVYNEQFF. CDR3 bases: TGTGCCAGCAGTGAACCTGTGACAGGGGTTTACAATGAGCAGTTCTTC.

This chain connects TRBV27 to TRBJ1-1, with D perhaps matching TRBD1 (5 bases). The CDR3 is made up of 14 amino acids. Germline assignment: CDR1 MNHEY and CDR2 SMNVEV (reference sequence). V shed 3 bases and J shed 1 base, with 9 bases lying between them. CDR3 residues: CASSFGGSNTEAFF. DNA of the CDR3: TGTGCCAGCAGTTTTGGGGGTTCGAACACTGAAGCTTTCTTT.

V gene TRBV11-2 combines with J gene TRBJ2-3; tentatively, D is TRBD1 (5 bases). CDR3 length: 16 residues. V lost 5 bases, J lost 4 bases, and 19 bases lay in between. CDR1 and CDR2 from the germline V gene are SGHAT and FQNNGV. The CDR3 here is CASSRPFVGVADTQYF. CDR3 DNA sequence: TGTGCCAGCAGCAGGCCTTTCGTAGGGGTCGCAGATACGCAGTATTTT.

This clonotype was seen a few times. Written as DNA, the CDR3 is TGTGCCAGCAGCTTAGATCGAATCTTTGGTGAGCAGTTCTTC. Translating gives CASSLDRIFGEQFF. V is TRBV11-2 and J is TRBJ2-1; D remains unclear. The V and J ends lost 0 bases and 9 bases respectively, with 12 bases between them. The germline CDR1 and CDR2 sequences are SGHAT and FQNNGV. This CDR3 contains 14 residues.

This clonotype was seen only a few times. This chain joins TRBV7-2 and TRBJ1-2, with 7 bases aligning to TRBD1. With 1 base clipped from V and 10 bases from J, the junction kept 6 bases outside the gene matches. The CDR3 has 13 amino acids. Germline CDR1 SGHTA, CDR2 FQGNSA. For the CDR3, the DNA is TGTGCCAGCAGCTTAGGAGGGACAGCCAACTACACCTTC. This translates into CASSLGGTANYTF. Looking up the rest from reference TRBV7-2 and TRBJ1-2 gives the full variable domain: GAGVSQSPSNKVTEKGKDVELRCDPISGHTALYWYRQSLGQGLEFLIYFQGNSAPDKSGLPSDRFSAERTGGSVSTLTIQRTQQEDSAVYLCASSLGGTANYTFGSGTRLTVV.

The chain recombines TRBV9 with TRBJ2-3; D unclear. This CDR3 is 14 amino acids long. The V end lost 3 bases, the J end lost 1 base, and 9 bases lay between the germline ends. Germline assignment: CDR1 SGDLS and CDR2 YYNGEE. Here the CDR3 reads CASSAHTRTDTQYF. CDR3 DNA: TGTGCCAGCAGCGCCCATACCCGCACAGATACGCAGTATTTT.

There are a few counts of this clonotype. This sequence joins TRBV6-5 and TRBJ2-3; D perhaps matches TRBD2 (6 bases). CDR3 length: 16 amino acids. The V end lost 0 bases, the J end lost 0 bases, and 10 bases lay between the germline ends. CDR1 and CDR2 (germline): MNHEY, SVGAGI. The CDR3 here is CASSYSGGTSTDTQYF. The DNA for the CDR3 is TGTGCCAGCAGTTACTCGGGCGGGACTAGCACAGATACGCAGTATTTT.

In this sample, this clonotype turned up a few times. The rearrangement links TRBV19 to TRBJ1-5; D remains unclear. Trimming shortened V by 4 bases and J by 0 bases, and 7 bases separated the two germline ends. Germline V CDR1 and CDR2: LNHDA, SQIVND (reference sequence). This CDR3 contains 14 residues. CDR3 in DNA: TGTGCCAGTAGTAGACTTTATAGCAATCAGCCCCAGCATTTT. Translated, it gives CASSRLYSNQPQHF.

This clonotype came up a few times. This chain connects TRBV5-5 to TRBJ1-2; TRBD1 agrees at 9 bases. Germline-derived CDR1 and CDR2 are SGHKS and YYEKEE (reference sequence). The V gene end was trimmed by 2 bases and the J gene end by 3 bases; junction bases not matched to a gene: 14. This CDR3 spans 18 amino acids. The CDR3 bases are TGTGCCAGCAGCTTAATCGCCAACAACAGGGGGCGCGACTATGGCTACACCTTC. Translation gives CASSLIANNRGRDYGYTF. The full variable domain, its missing parts supplied by reference TRBV5-5 and TRBJ1-2, is DAGVTQSPTHLIKTRGQQVTLRCSPISGHKSVSWYQQVLGQGPQFIFQYYEKEERGRGNFPDRFSARQFPNYSSELNVNALLLGDSALYLCASSLIANNRGRDYGYTFGSGTRLTVV.

The chain recombines TRBV20-1 with TRBJ2-1; perhaps TRBD2 as D (5 bases). Germline assignment: CDR1 DFQATT and CDR2 SNEGSKA (reference sequence). This CDR3 has 15 residues. Trimming took 2 bases from V and 3 from J, leaving 14 bases between them. This CDR3 reads CSARTAGRIYNEQFF. The CDR3 nucleotides read TGCAGTGCTAGAACGGCGGGTAGAATCTACAATGAGCAGTTCTTC.

This clonotype was picked up a small number of times. The chain has TRBV6-2 or TRBV6-3 and TRBJ1-2; 8 bases agree with TRBD1. The ends lost 6 bases at V and 5 bases at J; junction bases unmatched: 8. Germline loops: CDR1 MNHEY, CDR2 SVGEGT. This CDR3 is 14 amino acids long. CDR3 amino acids: CASRHLGQDYGYTF. The CDR3 DNA sequence: TGTGCCAGCAGACACCTGGGACAGGATTATGGCTACACCTTC.

The genes are TRBV7-3 and TRBJ1-6; D gene unclear. Germline loops: CDR1 SGHTA, CDR2 FQGTGA. V was pared by 0 bases and J by 8 bases, with 17 bases between. This CDR3 comprises 17 residues. In nucleotides, the CDR3 is TGTGCCAGCAGCTTAACGTCCGTCGGACGGTCGTATTCACCCCTCCACTTT. It is translated as CASSLTSVGRSYSPLHF.

The chain combines TRBV5-1 with TRBJ2-5; perhaps TRBD1 as D (7 bases). V was cut by 6 bases and J by 5 bases, with 17 bases left in between. The CDR3 extends over 14 amino acids. Germline V gene sequence: CDR1 SGHRS, CDR2 YFSETQ. CDR3 sequence: CASTVQGGHETQYF. As DNA, the CDR3 is TGCGCCAGCACGGTCCAGGGGGGCCATGAGACCCAGTACTTC.

This clonotype was observed a handful of times. The chain couples TRBV18 to TRBJ2-7; TRBD1 aligns across 8 bases. The germline V gene encodes CDR1 KGHSH and CDR2 LQKENI. J lost 7 bases, V lost 6 bases, and 11 bases had no gene match. CDR3 length: 14 residues. The CDR3 spells CASSQLPGGDEQYF. DNA of the CDR3: TGTGCCAGCTCCCAGCTGCCAGGGGGCGATGAGCAGTACTTC.

This clonotype was recorded a few times. This chain uses TRBV15 with TRBJ2-7; 7 bases line up with TRBD2. V lost 10 bases to trimming and J lost 7 bases; unmatched junction nucleotides: 7. CDR1 and CDR2 (germline): LNHNV, YYDKDF (reference sequence). This CDR3 has 11 amino acids. CDR3 coding DNA: TGTGCCATCGGCGGGGGTGGAGAGCAGTACTTC. Translated: CAIGGGGEQYF.

This clonotype was counted only a few times. The genes are TRBV10-3 and TRBJ2-7; no clear D. The CDR3 extends over 13 amino acids. Trimming took off 3 bases at V and 2 bases at J, with 8 bases between the two ends. CDR1 ENHRY and CDR2 SYGVKD come from the germline V gene. Here the CDR3 reads CAISEGIPYEQYF. The CDR3 DNA reads as TGTGCCATCAGTGAAGGGATCCCCTACGAGCAGTACTTC.